Following are 29 T cell receptor beta chains from one sample sequenced in a study of early T cells in non-severe SARS-CoV-2 infection. TCRdb re-analysed the 5' RACE reads in MiXCR, keeping a single row per CDR3 protein. The repertoire consists of 55,000 to 65,000 distinct CDR3 sequences, with approximately 16% occurring once and the leading ten covering over 3.5%. The sequenced sample was whole blood, obtained at baseline. The receptors come from an adult who was a healthcare worker with PCR-confirmed SARS-CoV-2 infection or an uninfected control (not recorded which).

There are a few counts of this clonotype. V usage is TRBV5-1 and J usage is TRBJ2-7; 8 bases map to TRBD2. The V and J ends lost 0 bases and 4 bases, in that order; junction bases with no gene match: 6. The CDR3 is 15 amino acids. Looked up from germline, CDR1 is SGHRS and CDR2 is YFSETQ. The CDR3 region is CASSLVIAGQYEQYF. The CDR3 nucleotides are TGCGCCAGCAGCTTGGTAATAGCGGGGCAATACGAGCAGTACTTC. The variable domain in full, with the rest retrieved from reference TRBV5-1 and TRBJ2-7, is KAGVTQTPRYLIKTRGQQVTLSCSPISGHRSVSWYQQTPGQGLQFLFEYFSETQRNKGNFPGRFSGRQFSNSRSEMNVSTLELGDSALYLCASSLVIAGQYEQYFGPGTRLTVT.

This clonotype was detected ten times or more. The J gene is TRBJ2-2, the V gene TRBV20-1, with D possibly being TRBD2 (8 bases). The CDR3 loop spans 19 amino acids. CDR1 is DFQATT, CDR2 SNEGSKA, per germline (reference sequence). The V end was cut by 4 bases, the J end by 3 bases, with 27 bases between. CDR3 loop: CSANPGTVRGSGDTGELFF. The CDR3 DNA is TGCAGTGCTAACCCCGGGACAGTCCGGGGTAGCGGGGACACCGGGGAGCTGTTTTTT.

This clonotype was detected many times. The chain uses TRBV12-3 or TRBV12-4 and TRBJ2-2; TRBD2 matches 15 bases. V lost 6 bases to trimming and J lost 3 bases; unmatched junction nucleotides: 5. The CDR3 loop spans 17 amino acids. The CDR3 reads CASRSGLAGGYTGELFF. CDR3 DNA sequence: TGTGCCAGCAGGTCGGGACTAGCGGGAGGTTACACCGGGGAGCTGTTTTTT.

The chain links TRBV20-1 to TRBJ2-1, with 11 bases fitting TRBD2. The CDR3 consists of 16 residues. CDR1 is DFQATT, CDR2 SNEGSKA, per germline (reference sequence). The J segment lost 4 bases and the V segment lost 2 bases, leaving 7 bases of the junction unmatched. In nucleotides, the CDR3 is TGCAGTGCTAGAAAAGGGGGACTAGCGGTTTACAATGAGCAGTTCTTC. As protein: CSARKGGLAVYNEQFF.

The rearrangement joins TRBV12-3 or TRBV12-4 to TRBJ1-5; no reliable D call. The length of the CDR3 is 15 residues. Deletions cut 5 bases from V and 0 bases from J, with 11 bases between. The CDR3 sequence: CASSHIEYSNQPQHF. The CDR3 bases are TGTGCCAGCAGTCATATCGAGTATAGCAATCAGCCCCAGCATTTT.

The CDR3 DNA follows: TGCGCCAGCAGCTACGGGACAGGCTACGAGCAGTACTTC. Protein sequence: CASSYGTGYEQYF. This chain connects TRBV5-1 to TRBJ2-7; 8 bases line up with TRBD1. V trimming: 3 bases; J trimming: 3 bases; junction bases outside the gene matches: 2. The CDR3 covers 13 residues. The germline V gene encodes CDR1 SGHRS and CDR2 YFSETQ.

The chain combines TRBV3-1 with TRBJ1-1; D is possibly TRBD1 (5 bases). The CDR3 runs to 19 residues. V was pared by 1 base and J by 0 bases, with 21 bases between. Germline V gives CDR1 LGHDT, CDR2 YNNKEL (reference sequence). CDR3 sequence (DNA): TGTGCCAGCAGCCAAGTAGTTCCCTTAATGGGGGGACTGAACACTGAAGCTTTCTTT. Translating it yields CASSQVVPLMGGLNTEAFF.

The J gene is TRBJ1-3, the V gene TRBV4-1; D unclear. CDR1 is MGHRA, CDR2 YSYEKL, per germline. V was trimmed by 1 base and J by 3 bases, leaving 7 bases between them. CDR3 length equals 14 residues. CDR3: CASSQGTYGNTIYF. The CDR3 DNA follows: TGCGCCAGCAGCCAAGGAACTTATGGAAACACCATATATTTT.

The V call is TRBV19, the J call TRBJ2-2, with 13 bases fitting TRBD2. This CDR3 region has 17 residues. J lost 1 base, V lost 3 bases, and 2 bases had no gene match. CDR1 is LNHDA, CDR2 SQIVND, per germline (reference sequence). As DNA, the CDR3 is TGTGCCAGTAGTATGGGGACTAGCGGGATGAACACCGGGGAGCTGTTTTTT. Protein: CASSMGTSGMNTGELFF.

The rearrangement links TRBV18 to TRBJ1-5; D is possibly TRBD1 (5 bases). Trimming took 4 bases from V and 0 from J, leaving 10 bases between them. The CDR3 totals 15 residues. CDR1 is KGHSH, CDR2 LQKENI, per germline. The CDR3 spells CASSQTVNSNQPQHF. The CDR3 DNA sequence: TGTGCCAGCTCACAGACAGTAAATAGCAATCAGCCCCAGCATTTT. Complete variable domain (other parts from reference TRBV18 and TRBJ1-5): NAGVMQNPRHLVRRRGQEARLRCSPMKGHSHVYWYRQLPEEGLKFMVYLQKENIIDESGMPKERFSAEFPKEGPSILRIQQVVRGDSAAYFCASSQTVNSNQPQHFGDGTRLSIL.

This rearrangement joins TRBV2 to TRBJ1-1; 7 nucleotides agree with TRBD1. Trimming cost V 5 bases and J 4 bases; bases outside gene matches: 4. Germline CDR1 is SNHLY and CDR2 is FYNNEI. This CDR3 has 13 amino acids. Here the CDR3 reads CASSRSGGTEAFF. The CDR3 nucleotides are TGTGCCAGCAGTCGCTCAGGGGGCACTGAAGCTTTCTTT.

The chain joins TRBV5-1 to TRBJ2-2, with 8 nucleotides matching TRBD1. CDR1 is SGHRS and CDR2 is YFSETQ in the germline V gene. The V and J ends lost 1 base and 5 bases, in that order; junction bases with no gene match: 4. The CDR3 is made up of 15 amino acids. Here the CDR3 reads CASSLRTGKTGELFF. CDR3 DNA sequence: TGCGCCAGCAGCTTGCGGACAGGGAAAACCGGGGAGCTGTTTTTT. Using reference TRBV5-1 and TRBJ2-2 for the parts outside the CDR3, the full variable domain is KAGVTQTPRYLIKTRGQQVTLSCSPISGHRSVSWYQQTPGQGLQFLFEYFSETQRNKGNFPGRFSGRQFSNSRSEMNVSTLELGDSALYLCASSLRTGKTGELFFGEGSRLTVL.

Many counts were recorded for this clonotype. V and J are TRBV27 and TRBJ2-3; TRBD2 matches at 9 bases. Germline lookup yields CDR1 MNHEY and CDR2 SMNVEV (reference sequence). There are 18 residues in the CDR3. V lost 4 bases, J lost 4 bases, and 15 bases stayed unmatched. The CDR3 coding sequence is TGTGCCAGCAGTTCTCGTAGTTGGGCGGGGGGGCAGGCAGATACGCAGTATTTT. This encodes CASSSRSWAGGQADTQYF.

This clonotype has at least ten counts. The chain joins TRBV5-1 to TRBJ2-7, with D perhaps matching TRBD2 (5 bases). The V gene lost 0 bases and the J gene lost 7 bases, with 11 bases spanning the gap. Germline CDR1 is SGHRS and CDR2 is YFSETQ. This CDR3 has 13 amino acids. CDR3 sequence (DNA): TGCGCCAGCAGCTTGGGCTTTACGGGGGAGCAGTACTTC. It is translated as CASSLGFTGEQYF.

This clonotype is termed medium-sized. The CDR3 bases are TGTGCCAGCAGTGTGGGCGGGGGATCCACAGATACGCAGTATTTT. Its translation: CASSVGGGSTDTQYF. V usage is TRBV2 and J usage is TRBJ2-3; 7 bases fit TRBD2. Germline V CDR1 and CDR2: SNHLY, FYNNEI. V shed 4 bases and J 2 bases; nucleotides not matched to a gene: 6. This CDR3 comprises 15 residues.

The chain joins TRBV28 to TRBJ2-3; D tentatively reads TRBD1 or TRBD2 (5 bases each). CDR3 length: 13 residues. CDR1 and CDR2 from the germline V gene are MDHEN and SYDVKM. V was cut by 4 bases and J by 6 bases, with 11 bases left in between. The CDR3 DNA reads as TGTGCCAGCAGTTCCGGGGCCCTGGATACGCAGTATTTT. It is translated as CASSSGALDTQYF.

This chain links TRBV5-1 with TRBJ2-3, with D possibly TRBD1 on 6 matching bases. The CDR3 is 15 residues long. The germline CDR1 and CDR2 sequences are SGHRS and YFSETQ. Between the trimmed V and J ends, which lost 4 bases and 3 bases, there was a span of 15 bases. CDR3 protein: CASSPIQGDTDTQYF. The DNA of the CDR3 is TGCGCCAGCAGCCCAATACAGGGAGATACAGATACGCAGTATTTT.

This clonotype was picked up a small number of times. V usage is TRBV4-2 and J usage is TRBJ2-5, with 8 nucleotides matching TRBD2. CDR3 size: 16 residues. The germline V gene encodes CDR1 LGHNA and CDR2 YNFKEQ. J lost 3 bases, V lost 2 bases, and 8 bases had no gene match. CDR3 region: CASSQPYGSGEETQYF. CDR3 bases: TGTGCCAGCAGCCAACCTTATGGTAGCGGGGAAGAGACCCAGTACTTC.

V is TRBV7-8 and J is TRBJ2-7; D might be TRBD1 (5 bases). The CDR3 is 13 residues long. The germline CDR1 and CDR2 sequences are SGHVS and FQNEAQ. With 2 bases removed from V and 5 bases from J, the gap between germline ends came to 10 bases. The CDR3: CASSLMTVHEQYF. CDR3 coding DNA: TGTGCCAGCAGCTTAATGACAGTCCACGAGCAGTACTTC.

The V call is TRBV3-1, the J call TRBJ2-2; TRBD1 might be the D (5 bases). The CDR3 is 13 amino acids. Germline V gene data show CDR1 as LGHDT and CDR2 as YNNKEL (reference sequence). Trimming left V 3 bases short and J 6 bases short, with 8 bases between. CDR3 sequence reads: CASSHTGSGELFF. The CDR3 coding sequence is TGTGCCAGCAGCCACACAGGTTCCGGGGAGCTGTTTTTT.

The chain links TRBV7-8 to TRBJ1-6; D call uncertain. CDR3 length equals 13 residues. Deletions cut 2 bases from V and 8 bases from J, with 7 bases between. Germline values: CDR1 SGHVS, CDR2 FQNEAQ. DNA of the CDR3: TGTGCCAGCAGCTTATACCGGGATTCACCCCTCCACTTT. Translation gives CASSLYRDSPLHF.

This clonotype was observed at least ten times. J is TRBJ2-1 and V is TRBV27; 12 positions match TRBD2. Trimming removed 5 bases from V and 6 bases from J; junction bases left unmatched: 11. The CDR3 loop spans 17 amino acids. Germline V lookup: CDR1 MNHEY, CDR2 SMNVEV (reference sequence). CDR3 DNA sequence: TGTGCCAGCAGTCCGCTACCCGGGACTAGCGGGTCCAATGAGCAGTTCTTC. It codes for CASSPLPGTSGSNEQFF.

This clonotype has just a few counts. This chain uses TRBV6-2 or TRBV6-3 with TRBJ2-5; D not certain. CDR1 is MNHEY and CDR2 is SVGEGT in the germline V gene. The CDR3 sequence is 14 residues long. Trimming pared 1 base from V and 1 base from J, leaving 7 bases between. CDR3 nucleotides: TGTGCCAGCAGTTACTTACGGTCCCAAGAGACCCAGTACTTC. Amino acids: CASSYLRSQETQYF.

This clonotype was detected only a few times. The genes are TRBV18 and TRBJ2-1; 10 positions agree with TRBD1. The junction had 8 bases not matched to a gene; V was cut back by 3 bases and J by 6 bases. This CDR3 is 16 amino acids long. Germline loops: CDR1 KGHSH, CDR2 LQKENI. CDR3 region: CASSPLRTGGSNEQFF. The CDR3 DNA reads as TGTGCCAGCTCACCCCTTAGGACAGGGGGTAGCAATGAGCAGTTCTTC.

V and J are TRBV6-5 and TRBJ2-2; D unresolved. The V end was cut by 6 bases, the J end by 6 bases, with 11 bases between. This CDR3 is 13 amino acids long. CDR1 is MNHEY and CDR2 is SVGAGI in the germline V gene. CDR3 sequence (DNA): TGTGCCAGCAGGACTTATGAACCCGGGGAGCTGTTTTTT. This translates into CASRTYEPGELFF.

This chain joins TRBV5-1 and TRBJ2-7, with 8 bases matching TRBD1. The ends lost 4 bases at V and 6 bases at J; junction bases unmatched: 9. Germline CDR1 SGHRS, CDR2 YFSETQ. The CDR3 covers 14 residues. CDR3 sequence reads: CASSHGQGRGEQYF. Written as DNA, the CDR3 is TGCGCCAGCAGCCACGGACAGGGCAGGGGCGAGCAGTACTTC.

This clonotype was seen only a few times. This chain joins TRBV6-5 and TRBJ2-5; TRBD2 aligns across 11 bases. This CDR3 region has 14 residues. V lost 5 bases to trimming and J lost 4 bases; unmatched junction nucleotides: 3. Germline CDR1 MNHEY, CDR2 SVGAGI. Here the CDR3 DNA reads TGTGCCAGCAGTCCCGGGACTAGCGGAGAGACCCAGTACTTC. It encodes CASSPGTSGETQYF.

The table lists this clonotype with a few counts. V usage is TRBV9 and J usage is TRBJ2-2, with 7 nucleotides matching TRBD2. In germline, CDR1 is SGDLS, CDR2 YYNGEE. V shed 4 bases and J 3 bases; nucleotides not matched to a gene: 9. The CDR3 contains 16 residues. CDR3 protein: CASSPRTSRDTGELFF. DNA for the CDR3: TGTGCCAGCAGCCCAAGGACTAGTCGGGACACCGGGGAGCTGTTTTTT.

This clonotype was detected only a few times. The chain joins TRBV30 to TRBJ1-1; D gene ambiguous. The CDR3 has 13 residues. V lost 0 bases to trimming and J lost 1 base, with 6 bases between them. Germline V gene sequence: CDR1 GTSNPN, CDR2 SVGIG (reference sequence). The CDR3 loop is CAWSVGPNTEAFF. The CDR3 DNA is TGTGCCTGGAGTGTAGGACCGAACACTGAAGCTTTCTTT. The whole variable domain, filled in from reference TRBV30 and TRBJ1-1, reads SQTIHQWPATLVQPVGSPLSLECTVEGTSNPNLYWYRQAAGRGLQLLFYSVGIGQISSEVPQNLSASRPQDRQFILSSKKLLLSDSGFYLCAWSVGPNTEAFFGQGTRLTVV.